Each of the 4 T cell receptor beta chains below was sequenced from the same sample in a study of cytomegalovirus exposure and HLA in healthy donors. The table came from immunoSEQ multiplex PCR; TCRdb's copy has only in-frame clones and leaves some out. The sample shows about 190,000 clones, roughly 80% of them seen only once. The sample was PBMCs. These receptors were collected from a man between 18 and 35 years old in good health and CMV-seropositive.

The chain combines TRBV29-1 with TRBJ2-7; TRBD2 might be the D (6 bases). Trimming took 3 bases from V and 1 from J, leaving 10 bases between them. In germline, CDR1 is SQVTM, CDR2 ANQGSEA. The CDR3 extends over 13 amino acids. This CDR3 reads CSVDFAGSYEQYF. CDR3 nucleotide sequence: TGCAGCGTTGATTTTGCGGGGTCCTACGAGCAGTACTTC.

The CDR3 loop reads CATRDRGARRETQYF. In nucleotides, the CDR3 is TGTGCCACTCGCGACCGCGGGGCGCGGCGGGAGACCCAGTACTTC. This rearrangement joins TRBV6-1 to TRBJ2-5; a possible D gene is TRBD2 (6 bases). The CDR3 has 15 amino acids. Germline assignment: CDR1 MNHNS and CDR2 SASEGT. The germline V and J ends were trimmed by 10 bases and 5 bases, with 23 bases remaining between them.

V usage is TRBV6-5 and J usage is TRBJ1-2, with 12 bases fitting TRBD1. CDR1 MNHEY and CDR2 SVGAGI come from the germline V gene. V lost 6 bases to trimming and J lost 5 bases; unmatched junction nucleotides: 7. The CDR3 totals 15 residues. The chain's CDR3 is CASSRGTGGWYGYTF. CDR3 DNA sequence: TGTGCCAGCAGCCGTGGGACAGGGGGCTGGTATGGCTACACCTTC.

Worth noting for this clone: An end of the junction differs from the germline gene, which may be a read error. The CDR3 DNA is TGTGCCAGCAGTGCTTCAGGGGTCAACGTCCTGACTTTC. Translation gives CASSASGVNVLTF. V gene TRBV6-1 combines with J gene TRBJ2-6, with TRBD1 as a possible D gene (6 bases). This CDR3 contains 13 residues. Germline V gene data show CDR1 as MNHNS and CDR2 as SASEGT.